Below are 2 T cell receptor beta chains sequenced from a single sample in a study of T cell repertoires in cytomegalovirus infection. Their recognized antigens are unknown. MiXCR, run by TCRdb on the reads, gives a single entry per CDR3 protein. The data hold fewer than 650,000 distinct CDR3 sequences, with about 39% observed a single time. This sample comprised cultured PBMCs, obtained from culture after CMV antigen stimulation. All receptors derive from a human donor in good health (CMV status not recorded). Some clones in this sample may be carry-over from other donors' samples.

This clonotype appeared a few times. The chain links TRBV11-2 to TRBJ2-3; D not resolved. CDR3 length: 15 residues. V was cut by 1 base and J by 0 bases, with 8 bases left in between. Germline CDR1 reads SGHAT; CDR2 reads FQNNGV. CDR3 nucleotides: TGTGCCAGCAGCTTAGTCCGAACTAGCACAGATACGCAGTATTTT. Translation: CASSLVRTSTDTQYF. Full variable domain (rest looked up from reference TRBV11-2 and TRBJ2-3): EAGVAQSPRYKIIEKRQSVAFWCNPISGHATLYWYQQILGQGPKLLIQFQNNGVVDDSQLPKDRFSAERLKGVDSTLKIQPAKLEDSAVYLCASSLVRTSTDTQYFGPGTRLTVL.

J is TRBJ2-4 and V is TRBV19; possible D gene TRBD2, 5 bases. The V gene lost 5 bases and the J gene lost 8 bases, with 16 bases spanning the gap. The CDR3 covers 14 residues. Germline loops: CDR1 LNHDA, CDR2 SQIVND (reference sequence). Here the CDR3 reads CASSSNLQEDIQYF. The CDR3 DNA sequence: TGTGCCAGTAGTTCGAACCTCCAGGAGGACATTCAGTACTTC.